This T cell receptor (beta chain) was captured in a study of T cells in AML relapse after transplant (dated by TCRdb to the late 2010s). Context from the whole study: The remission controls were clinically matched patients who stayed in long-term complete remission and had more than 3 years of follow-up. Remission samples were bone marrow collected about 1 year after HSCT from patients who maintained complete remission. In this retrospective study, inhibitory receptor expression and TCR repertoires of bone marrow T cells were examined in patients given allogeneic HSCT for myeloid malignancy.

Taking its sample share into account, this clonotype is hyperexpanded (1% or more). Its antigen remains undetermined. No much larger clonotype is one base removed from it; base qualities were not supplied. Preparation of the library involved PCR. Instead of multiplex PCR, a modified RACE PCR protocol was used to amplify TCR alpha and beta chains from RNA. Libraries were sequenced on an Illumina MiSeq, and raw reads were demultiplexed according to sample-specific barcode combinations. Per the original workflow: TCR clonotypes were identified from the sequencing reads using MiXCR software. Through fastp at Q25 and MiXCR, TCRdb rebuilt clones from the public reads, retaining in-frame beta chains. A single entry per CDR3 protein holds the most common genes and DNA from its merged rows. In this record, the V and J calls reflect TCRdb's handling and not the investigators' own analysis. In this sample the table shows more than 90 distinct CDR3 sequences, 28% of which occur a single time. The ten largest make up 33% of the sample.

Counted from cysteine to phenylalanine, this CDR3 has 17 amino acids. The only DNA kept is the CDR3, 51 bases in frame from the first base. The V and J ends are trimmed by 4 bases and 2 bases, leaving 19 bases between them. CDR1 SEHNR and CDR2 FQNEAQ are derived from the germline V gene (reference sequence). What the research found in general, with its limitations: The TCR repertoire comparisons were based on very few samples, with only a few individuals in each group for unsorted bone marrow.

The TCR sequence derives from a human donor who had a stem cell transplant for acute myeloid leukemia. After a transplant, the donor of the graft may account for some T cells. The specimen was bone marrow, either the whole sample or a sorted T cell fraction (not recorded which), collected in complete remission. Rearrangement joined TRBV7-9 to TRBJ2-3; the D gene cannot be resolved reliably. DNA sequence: TGTGCCAGCAGCTCACCATACCCCCGTGGGCCCACAGATACGCAGTATTTT. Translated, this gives CASSSPYPRGPTDTQYF.